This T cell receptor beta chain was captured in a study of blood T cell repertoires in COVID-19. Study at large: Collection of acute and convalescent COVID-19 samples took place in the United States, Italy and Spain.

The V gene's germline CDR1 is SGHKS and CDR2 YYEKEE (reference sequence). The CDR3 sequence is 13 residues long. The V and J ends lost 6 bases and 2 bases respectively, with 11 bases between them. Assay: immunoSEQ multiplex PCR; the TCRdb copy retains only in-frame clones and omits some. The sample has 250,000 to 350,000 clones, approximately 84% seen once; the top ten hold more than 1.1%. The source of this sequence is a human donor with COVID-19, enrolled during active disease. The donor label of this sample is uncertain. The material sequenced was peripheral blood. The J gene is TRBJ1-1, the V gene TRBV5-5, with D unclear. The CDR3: CASMPRLNTEAFF. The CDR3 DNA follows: TGTGCCAGCATGCCCAGGCTTAACACTGAAGCTTTCTTT.